Below are 31 T cell receptor beta chains sequenced from a single sample in a study of human T cells and chemical hapten exposure. Time point noted: patch test 1, 2 weeks after DPC sensitization. This sample's treatment: therapeutic diphenylcyclopropenone sensitization with weekly scalp DPC. TCRdb fed the RACE reads into MiXCR, producing one record per CDR3 protein. Altogether under 85,000 distinct CDR3 sequences are present, approximately 10% being singletons, with the ten largest covering approximately 1.5%. The material sequenced was whole blood, taken in connection with sensitization to the hapten diphenylcyclopropenone (DPC). All receptors derive from a woman between 45 and 60 years old with alopecia areata. Some clones in this sample may be carry-over from other donors' samples.

This clonotype was seen many times. The gene calls are TRBV28 and TRBJ1-5; possibly TRBD1 for D (6 bases). V dropped 7 bases and J dropped 6 bases, with 13 bases sitting between them. Germline V gene sequence: CDR1 MDHEN, CDR2 SYDVKM. The CDR3 totals 13 residues. The CDR3 region is CASTQGGFQPQHF. In DNA, the CDR3 is TGTGCCAGCACCCAAGGGGGTTTTCAGCCCCAGCATTTT.

The chain joins TRBV4-1 to TRBJ2-7; 7 bases are shared with TRBD1. After removal of 5 bases from V and 4 bases from J, the junction contained 8 bases not matched to a gene. The length of the CDR3 is 14 residues. Germline V lookup: CDR1 MGHRA, CDR2 YSYEKL. CDR3 protein: CASSTLDRPYEQYF. CDR3 coding DNA: TGCGCCAGCAGCACGCTGGACAGGCCTTACGAGCAGTACTTC.

This clonotype was counted many times. CDR3: CASSLDYGRANTEAFF. The CDR3 bases are TGTGCCAGCAGCTTAGATTATGGCAGGGCGAACACTGAAGCTTTCTTT. This chain connects TRBV7-8 to TRBJ1-1; tentatively, D is TRBD1 (5 bases). This CDR3 has 16 residues. The V gene lost 1 base and the J gene lost 1 base, with 13 bases spanning the gap. Germline lookup yields CDR1 SGHVS and CDR2 FQNEAQ.

The CDR3 sequence: CASSLNRASGQPQHF. The CDR3 DNA reads as TGTGCCAGCAGTTTGAACAGGGCGTCGGGTCAGCCCCAGCATTTT. The rearrangement joins TRBV12-3 or TRBV12-4 to TRBJ1-5; tentatively, D is TRBD1 (6 bases). The CDR3 is 15 residues long. Trimming cost V 3 bases and J 6 bases, with 15 bases left between them.

This clonotype was detected a few times. The chain is built from TRBV6-6 and TRBJ1-4; D ambiguous. CDR3 length: 13 residues. Trimming cost V 8 bases and J 10 bases, with 17 bases left between them. Germline CDR1 and CDR2: MNHNY and SVGAGI (reference sequence). In nucleotides, the CDR3 is TGTGCCAGCGCTAAGGCCAATCGGGGAAAACTGTTTTTT. Protein product: CASAKANRGKLFF.

The V gene is TRBV12-3 or TRBV12-4, the J gene TRBJ2-3; D unresolved. The CDR3 loop spans 16 amino acids. Trimming took 7 bases from V and 1 from J, leaving 18 bases between them. The CDR3 sequence is CASNPGVAGGTDTQYF. The CDR3 nucleotides are TGTGCCAGCAACCCCGGAGTCGCTGGCGGCACAGATACGCAGTATTTT.

This chain uses TRBV30 with TRBJ1-5, with D perhaps TRBD1 (5 bases). CDR3 length: 14 amino acids. V was cut by 3 bases and J by 4 bases, with 13 bases left in between. Per the germline V gene, CDR1 is GTSNPN and CDR2 is SVGIG (reference sequence). Written as DNA, the CDR3 is TGTGCCTGGAGCTTAAGGGGTTTTAATCAGCCCCAGCATTTT. Translating it yields CAWSLRGFNQPQHF.

This chain connects TRBV5-1 to TRBJ1-3, with D maybe TRBD1 (6 bases). Germline assignment: CDR1 SGHRS and CDR2 YFSETQ. The CDR3 runs 16 residues. V lost 2 bases, J lost 2 bases, and 14 bases lay in between. CDR3 loop: CASSFSTGAAGNTIYF. CDR3 DNA: TGCGCCAGCAGCTTTTCGACAGGCGCTGCTGGAAACACCATATATTTT.

This chain links TRBV11-2 with TRBJ2-3; D possibly corresponds to TRBD2 (5 bases). The V gene's germline CDR1 is SGHAT and CDR2 FQNNGV. The V end lost 5 bases, the J end lost 0 bases, and 12 bases lay between the germline ends. The CDR3 has 15 residues. The CDR3, as DNA: TGTGCCAGCAGCCGCCGGGGAGCTAGCACAGATACGCAGTATTTT. It encodes CASSRRGASTDTQYF.

This clonotype has only a few counts. V usage is TRBV12-3 or TRBV12-4 and J usage is TRBJ2-1, with TRBD2 matching over 7 bases. The CDR3 is made up of 16 amino acids. V lost 5 bases, J lost 2 bases, and 9 bases stayed unmatched. The CDR3 DNA reads TGTGCCAGCAGTGCCCTCAGGAGCGGGACCTACAATGAGCAGTTCTTC. Amino acids: CASSALRSGTYNEQFF.

This clonotype has more than one count but fewer than ten. The chain is built from TRBV10-1 and TRBJ2-7; 13 nucleotides align to TRBD2. CDR3 length: 15 residues. In germline, CDR1 is WNHNN, CDR2 SYGVQD (reference sequence). Trimming at V came to 0 bases and at J to 5 bases, leaving 1 base not matched to a gene. CDR3 sequence: CASSESGTSGNEQYF. The CDR3 DNA reads as TGCGCCAGCAGTGAGTCGGGGACTAGCGGGAACGAGCAGTACTTC.

This clonotype occurred many times. The chain uses TRBV18 and TRBJ1-4; tentatively, D is TRBD1 (5 bases). V lost 4 bases and J 3 bases, leaving 30 bases between the germline ends. Per the germline V gene, CDR1 is KGHSH and CDR2 is LQKENI. The CDR3 is 21 residues long. The CDR3 nucleotides read TGTGCCAGCTCACACCTGGCCGGCCTCGGGGCCCACGAGGGATCTAATGAAAAACTGTTTTTT. Its translation: CASSHLAGLGAHEGSNEKLFF.

The chain uses TRBV20-1 and TRBJ1-1, with D possibly being TRBD1 (5 bases). CDR1 is DFQATT, CDR2 SNEGSKA, per germline (reference sequence). The CDR3 has 10 residues. The CDR3 DNA is TGCAGGGGGCGGAACACTGAAGCTTTCTTT. It encodes CRGRNTEAFF.

The CDR3 sequence is CASSYRTGTGVTGELFF. DNA for the CDR3: TGTGCCAGCAGTTACCGAACAGGGACAGGGGTCACCGGGGAGCTGTTTTTT. The rearrangement joins TRBV6-5 to TRBJ2-2; 10 bases are shared with TRBD1. Germline lookup yields CDR1 MNHEY and CDR2 SVGAGI. Trimming took 2 bases from V and 4 from J; bases not matched to a gene: 7. This CDR3 has 17 amino acids.

The chain joins TRBV6-2 or TRBV6-3 to TRBJ2-1, with TRBD2 matching over 12 bases. This CDR3 is 13 amino acids long. The V gene's germline CDR1 is MNHEY and CDR2 SVGEGT. Unmatched junction bases numbered 0, after V lost 8 bases and J lost 4 bases. The CDR3 is CASGLAGYNEQFF. The CDR3 DNA follows: TGTGCCAGCGGACTAGCGGGGTACAATGAGCAGTTCTTC.

The V and J genes are TRBV12-3 or TRBV12-4 and TRBJ1-1; 7 nucleotides agree with TRBD1. The J segment lost 5 bases and the V segment lost 8 bases, leaving 8 bases of the junction unmatched. The CDR3 runs to 13 residues. CDR3 nucleotides: TGTGCCAGCTTACAGGGGCGGAGAACTGAAGCTTTCTTT. It yields the protein CASLQGRRTEAFF.

This clonotype was detected only a few times. The chain combines TRBV5-5 with TRBJ2-2; D uncertain. From germline, CDR1 is SGHKS and CDR2 YYEKEE (reference sequence). This CDR3 has 14 amino acids. The V end lost 2 bases, the J end lost 7 bases, and 12 bases lay between the germline ends. The CDR3 spells CASSFLAADGELFF. CDR3 coding DNA: TGTGCCAGCAGCTTCCTGGCGGCGGACGGGGAGCTGTTTTTT.

In this sample, this clonotype turned up many times. The chain is built from TRBV10-1 and TRBJ1-1; no definite D call. This CDR3 has 13 residues. The V end lost 6 bases, the J end lost 1 base, and 9 bases lay between the germline ends. CDR1 is WNHNN, CDR2 SYGVQD, per germline (reference sequence). CDR3 sequence (DNA): TGCGCCAGCAGCCTAAGCACGAACACTGAAGCTTTCTTT. Protein: CASSLSTNTEAFF.

This chain joins TRBV20-1 and TRBJ2-5; possibly TRBD2 for D (6 bases). V was pared by 3 bases and J by 4 bases, with 12 bases between. This CDR3 contains 13 residues. The germline V gene encodes CDR1 DFQATT and CDR2 SNEGSKA (reference sequence). CDR3 sequence: CSASGSRGETQYF. DNA of the CDR3: TGCAGTGCTAGCGGGAGTCGGGGAGAGACCCAGTACTTC.

This chain links TRBV20-1 with TRBJ2-7, with 9 bases fitting TRBD2. J lost 2 bases, V lost 5 bases, and 10 bases had no gene match. In germline, CDR1 is DFQATT, CDR2 SNEGSKA (reference sequence). The CDR3 runs 15 residues. The CDR3 coding sequence is TGCAGTGCTGCCATGCCGACTAGCGGTGCCTACGAGCAGTACTTC. Protein: CSAAMPTSGAYEQYF.

This clonotype was picked up a small number of times. DNA for the CDR3: TGTGCCAGCAGTTTAGTGCTCCCCTGGAGCGAGCAGTACTTC. This gives the protein CASSLVLPWSEQYF. The genes are TRBV12-3 or TRBV12-4 and TRBJ2-7; D is ambiguous. The CDR3 runs to 14 residues. Between the trimmed V and J ends, which lost 1 base and 6 bases, there was a span of 13 bases.

This clonotype came up a few times. The chain is built from TRBV12-3 or TRBV12-4 and TRBJ1-3, with D uncertain. The CDR3 runs 13 residues. Trimming pared 3 bases from V and 4 bases from J, leaving 7 bases between. The CDR3 DNA reads as TGTGCCAGCAGTTTTGCAGCCGGAAACACCATATATTTT. Its protein product is CASSFAAGNTIYF.

This clonotype was picked up a small number of times. The chain couples TRBV3-1 to TRBJ2-7, with 8 nucleotides matching TRBD1. V dropped 1 base and J dropped 6; count of bases not matched to a gene: 5. CDR1 LGHDT and CDR2 YNNKEL come from the germline V gene (reference sequence). This CDR3 has 14 residues. As DNA, the CDR3 is TGTGCCAGCAGCCAAGGGACAGGGCGGGCCGAGCAGTACTTC. Protein product: CASSQGTGRAEQYF.

In this sample, this clonotype turned up a few times. Here the CDR3 reads CASSFGDRANYGYTF. CDR3 in DNA: TGTGCCAGCAGCTTCGGAGACAGGGCTAACTATGGCTACACCTTC. The V and J genes are TRBV7-6 and TRBJ1-2, with 7 bases aligning to TRBD1. Germline V gene sequence: CDR1 SGHVS, CDR2 FNYEAQ. The CDR3 is 15 residues long. Trimming took 3 bases from V and 0 from J; bases not matched to a gene: 4.

The chain is built from TRBV27 and TRBJ1-5; D is unclear. Trimming removed 5 bases at V and 3 bases at J, with 11 bases between. This CDR3 is 14 amino acids long. Germline lookup yields CDR1 MNHEY and CDR2 SMNVEV (reference sequence). The CDR3 here is CASSPGNYNQPQHF. CDR3 DNA: TGTGCCAGCAGTCCTGGGAATTACAATCAGCCCCAGCATTTT.

The chain employs TRBV4-3 and TRBJ2-3, with 8 bases matching TRBD2. CDR1 LGHNA and CDR2 YSLEER come from the germline V gene. J gave up 4 bases and V 4 bases, and 7 bases lay outside the gene matches. The CDR3 contains 15 residues. The CDR3 sequence: CASSPVAGMPDTQYF. CDR3 DNA sequence: TGCGCCAGCAGCCCTGTAGCGGGGATGCCAGATACGCAGTATTTT.

The chain combines TRBV27 with TRBJ2-4, with TRBD1 as a possible D gene (6 bases). CDR3 length: 16 residues. Looked up from germline, CDR1 is MNHEY and CDR2 is SMNVEV (reference sequence). Deletions cut 5 bases from V and 0 bases from J, with 14 bases between. The CDR3 here is CASSPTTGLAKNIQYF. CDR3 coding DNA: TGTGCCAGCAGTCCAACGACAGGTTTAGCCAAAAACATTCAGTACTTC.

The gene calls are TRBV6-2 or TRBV6-3 and TRBJ1-5, with unresolved D. CDR3 length: 14 residues. The V gene's germline CDR1 is MNHEY and CDR2 SVGEGT. V gave up 0 bases and J gave up 2 bases, with 5 bases separating them. CDR3 loop: CASSYSDGNQPQHF. The CDR3 DNA reads as TGTGCCAGCAGTTACTCGGACGGCAATCAGCCCCAGCATTTT.

This chain connects TRBV7-6 to TRBJ2-5, with 8 bases that match TRBD2. Germline CDR1 reads SGHVS; CDR2 reads FNYEAQ. The CDR3 totals 15 residues. Trimming cost V 3 bases and J 5 bases; bases outside gene matches: 8. The CDR3 loop is CASSFSGIGMETQYF. DNA for the CDR3: TGTGCCAGCAGCTTTAGCGGGATAGGAATGGAGACCCAGTACTTC. Full variable domain (missing parts from reference TRBV7-6 and TRBJ2-5): GAGVSQSPRYKVTKRGQDVALRCDPISGHVSLYWYRQALGQGPEFLTYFNYEAQQDKSGLPNDRFSAERPEGSISTLTIQRTEQRDSAMYRCASSFSGIGMETQYFGPGTRLLVL.

There are a few counts of this clonotype. The chain uses TRBV7-3 and TRBJ2-5; D tentatively reads TRBD1 or TRBD2 (7 bases each). This CDR3 has 14 amino acids. Germline CDR1 reads SGHTA; CDR2 reads FQGTGA. V was trimmed by 5 bases and J by 3 bases, leaving 13 bases between them. CDR3 DNA sequence: TGTGCCAGCAGCCCCAGGGGGGGCAAAGAGACCCAGTACTTC. Its translation is CASSPRGGKETQYF. Together with reference TRBV7-3 and TRBJ2-5, the CDR3 gives the full variable domain: GAGVSQTPSNKVTEKGKYVELRCDPISGHTALYWYRQSLGQGPEFLIYFQGTGAADDSGLPNDRFFAVRPEGSVSTLKIQRTERGDSAVYLCASSPRGGKETQYFGPGTRLLVL.

The table lists this clonotype with many counts. V and J are TRBV19 and TRBJ1-5, with D unclear. CDR1 is LNHDA, CDR2 SQIVND, per germline (reference sequence). The CDR3 totals 12 residues. Trimming left V 5 bases short and J 5 bases short, with 7 bases between. This CDR3 reads CASSPEDQPQHF. In nucleotides, the CDR3 is TGTGCCAGTAGTCCGGAGGATCAGCCCCAGCATTTT.